The sample holds a few counts of the clone carrying this T cell receptor (beta chain). This specimen comes from a study of hypomethylating agent response in myelodysplastic syndrome. TCRdb keeps only in-frame clones here, not all; method: immunoSEQ multiplex PCR. The table shows 4,000 to 5,500 clones, with roughly four fifths occurring only once. The V and J ends lost 6 bases and 1 base, in that order; junction bases with no gene match: 5. This CDR3 is built from 15 residues. Germline V gene sequence: CDR1 LNHDA, CDR2 SQIVND (reference sequence). This sample comprised bone marrow, obtained before or after starting hypomethylating agent treatment for myelodysplastic syndrome (not recorded which). The source is a human donor with myelodysplastic syndrome. The genes are TRBV19 and TRBJ2-1; 8 nucleotides align to TRBD1. The CDR3: CASREDRASYNEQFF. In DNA form, the CDR3 reads TGTGCCAGTAGGGAGGACAGGGCGTCCTACAATGAGCAGTTCTTC. The variable domain in full, with the rest retrieved from reference TRBV19 and TRBJ2-1, is DGGITQSPKYLFRKEGQNVTLSCEQNLNHDAMYWYRQDPGQGLRLIYYSQIVNDFQKGDIAEGYSVSREKKESFPLTVTSAQKNPTAFYLCASREDRASYNEQFFGPGTRLTVL.